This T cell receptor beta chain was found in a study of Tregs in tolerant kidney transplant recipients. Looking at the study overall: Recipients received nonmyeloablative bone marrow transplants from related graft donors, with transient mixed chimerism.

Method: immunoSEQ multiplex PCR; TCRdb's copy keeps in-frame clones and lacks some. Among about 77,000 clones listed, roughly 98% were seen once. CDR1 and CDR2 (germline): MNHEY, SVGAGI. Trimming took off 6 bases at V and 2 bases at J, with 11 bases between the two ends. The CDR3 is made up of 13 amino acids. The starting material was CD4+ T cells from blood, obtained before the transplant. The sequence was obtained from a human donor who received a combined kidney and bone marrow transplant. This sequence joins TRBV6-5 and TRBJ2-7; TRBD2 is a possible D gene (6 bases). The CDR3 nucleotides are TGTGCCAGCAGGCGGGAAAAGACCTACGAGCAGTACTTC. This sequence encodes CASRREKTYEQYF.